This TCR beta chain comes out of a study of OX40 agonist ivuxolimab in advanced cancers. At the level of the study: Patients were treated with ivuxolimab, an agonistic anti-OX40 (CD134) antibody. Findings and limits, study-wide: More expanded clones were seen, on average, in CD8+ T cells than in CD4+.

A note on this clone: What it binds is not known.

Data came from immunoSEQ multiplex PCR; TCRdb stores just in-frame clones and leaves some out. The table has under 55,000 clones, over 70% seen once; the top ten hold 9.5% to 15%. With autoimmune disease history or systemic immunosuppression, patients were excluded. Researchers took blood at baseline, on cycle 4 day 1, and on cycle 7 day 1. The CDR3 is made up of 19 amino acids. The origin of this receptor is an adult with an advanced solid tumor such as melanoma, head and neck, liver or kidney cancer. The sample consisted of CD4+ or CD8+ T cells sorted from blood, taken in a trial of the OX40 agonist ivuxolimab. The chain joins TRBV21-1 to TRBJ2-4; the DNA was not compared with TRBD1, the D call given in the table. TRBV21-1 is reported as a pseudogene. CDR3 bases: TGTGCCAGCAGCAAAAAACGTGGTGGGGCGAGGCTAGCCAAAAACATTCAGTACTTC. Encoded protein: CASSKKRGGARLAKNIQYF.